The sequence of this T cell receptor (beta chain) was determined in a study of blood T cell repertoires in COVID-19. Clones were sequenced by immunoSEQ multiplex PCR, and TCRdb holds only the in-frame ones, with some missing. The table lists approximately 250,000 clones, roughly 90% of them singletons. In germline, CDR1 is SGHNT, CDR2 YYREEE (reference sequence). The CDR3 has 16 amino acids. J lost 3 bases, V lost 4 bases, and 7 bases had no gene match. The sequencing input was PBMCs or T cells enriched from blood (not recorded which). The sequence derives from a middle-aged man who had been exposed to COVID-19. The rearrangement links TRBV5-4 to TRBJ2-6; 7 nucleotides agree with TRBD1. CDR3 sequence: CASSADRSGGANVLTF. The CDR3 DNA reads as TGTGCCAGCAGCGCGGACAGGTCTGGTGGGGCCAACGTCCTGACTTTC.